One sample yielded the 10 T cell receptor beta chains listed below, sequenced in a study of cytomegalovirus exposure and HLA in healthy donors. With 60 Vbeta and 13 Jbeta primers, the PCR was carried out. Sequenced by immunoSEQ multiplex PCR; TCRdb stores in-frame clones only, minus some. The sample includes about 220,000 clones, around four fifths of them seen just once. The sequencing input was PBMCs. The source is a boy aged 2 to 10 in good health and CMV-seronegative.

The chain employs TRBV5-1 and TRBJ2-7; 8 nucleotides agree with TRBD1. From germline, CDR1 is SGHRS and CDR2 YFSETQ. The V gene end was trimmed by 4 bases and the J gene end by 5 bases; junction bases not matched to a gene: 8. The CDR3 consists of 14 residues. As DNA, the CDR3 is TGCGCCAGCAGCACAGGACAGGGTCCGAACGAGCAGTACTTC. Translating gives CASSTGQGPNEQYF.

The chain joins TRBV13 to TRBJ2-7; TRBD2 is a possible D gene (5 bases). The CDR3 consists of 14 residues. CDR1 and CDR2 from the germline V gene are PRHDT and FYEKMQ (reference sequence). Trimming left V 4 bases short and J 3 bases short, with 13 bases between. CDR3 residues: CASSSTHGLYEQYF. The CDR3 DNA reads TGTGCCAGCAGCTCAACTCACGGACTCTACGAGCAGTACTTC.

The chain has TRBV6-5 and TRBJ2-6; D call uncertain. CDR3 length equals 14 residues. The germline V gene encodes CDR1 MNHEY and CDR2 SVGAGI. V shed 4 bases and J shed 0 bases, with 4 bases lying between them. The CDR3 protein is CASSSGSGANVLTF. DNA of the CDR3: TGTGCCAGCAGTTCGGGCTCTGGGGCCAACGTCCTGACTTTC.

This chain connects TRBV30 to TRBJ1-5; 7 bases align to TRBD1. Trimming took 8 bases from V and 7 from J; bases not matched to a gene: 11. Germline CDR1 GTSNPN, CDR2 SVGIG (reference sequence). The CDR3 loop spans 13 amino acids. The CDR3 spells CAINQGEDQPQHF. The CDR3 DNA sequence: TGTGCCATAAATCAGGGGGAAGACCAGCCCCAGCATTTT.

The rearrangement joins TRBV27 to TRBJ2-7; 7 nucleotides match TRBD1. The CDR3 runs 14 residues. The germline V gene has CDR1 MNHEY and CDR2 SMNVEV (reference sequence). V was clipped by 0 bases and J by 2 bases; unmatched bases: 1. The CDR3 protein is CASSLSGQPYEQYF. The CDR3 DNA is TGTGCCAGCAGTTTATCGGGACAGCCCTACGAGCAGTACTTC.

About this clone itself: Germline is not matched at one junction end, which may reflect a read error. The J gene is TRBJ1-2, the V gene TRBV5-6; no clear D gene. The CDR3 consists of 15 residues. Germline CDR1 and CDR2: SGHDT and YYEEEE. CDR3 in DNA: TGTGCCAGCAGCTTGGCCGGCGGGTCCGGTTATGACTACACCTTC. Translated, it gives CASSLAGGSGYDYTF.

The chain employs TRBV19 and TRBJ1-5; TRBD1 matches at 9 bases. Per germline, CDR1 LNHDA and CDR2 SQIVND (reference sequence). Trimming removed 5 bases from V and 7 bases from J; junction bases left unmatched: 12. This CDR3 spans 16 amino acids. Here the CDR3 reads CASSLTRTGARQPQHF. For the CDR3, the DNA is TGTGCCAGTAGTCTCACTCGGACAGGGGCCCGACAGCCCCAGCATTTT.

The chain employs TRBV5-5 and TRBJ1-2; maybe TRBD1 (6 bases). Per germline, CDR1 SGHKS and CDR2 YYEKEE (reference sequence). Trimming shortened V by 3 bases and J by 3 bases, and 15 bases separated the two germline ends. The CDR3 runs 15 residues. The CDR3 is CASSYQTGPYYGYTF. CDR3 sequence (DNA): TGTGCCAGCAGCTACCAGACAGGTCCCTACTATGGCTACACCTTC.

V is TRBV10-3 and J is TRBJ1-6; D not resolved. Germline CDR1 reads ENHRY; CDR2 reads SYGVKD. This CDR3 region has 17 residues. Trimming removed 6 bases at V and 1 base at J, with 16 bases between. The CDR3 DNA reads as TGTGCCATCAGCGGAGGACGGGAGCAATCCTATAATTCACCCCTCCACTTT. Translating it yields CAISGGREQSYNSPLHF.

The V gene is TRBV4-1, the J gene TRBJ2-7; tentative D call: TRBD1 (6 bases). CDR3 length: 13 amino acids. Germline lookup yields CDR1 MGHRA and CDR2 YSYEKL. Trimming shortened V by 3 bases and J by 6 bases, and 12 bases separated the two germline ends. The CDR3 region is CASSHTTGSEQYF. The CDR3 coding sequence is TGCGCCAGCAGCCATACCACAGGGAGCGAGCAGTACTTC.